This TCR beta chain was sequenced in a study of T cells in Graves' hyperthyroidism and ophthalmopathy. General study results and limits: Most thyroid clonotypes expanded above 0.001 appeared in blood too. A model of 13 V-J features distinguished ophthalmopathy from stable hyperthyroidism.

The CDR3 has 13 amino acids. V trimming: 7 bases; J trimming: 3 bases; junction bases outside the gene matches: 5. Germline V lookup: CDR1 MGHDK, CDR2 SYGVNS. This clonotype occurred many times. Its antigen is unidentified. RNA transcripts provided the source from which TCR beta CDR3 regions were amplified. First-round RT-PCR targeting the TCR CDR3 was performed with the HTBI primer set. TCRdb passed the multiplex PCR reads through MiXCR, listing each CDR3 protein once. The sample comprises some 720,000 distinct CDR3 sequences, around 15% of which are singletons, and under 9.5% rests with the top ten. This chain connects TRBV25-1 to TRBJ2-7; 8 positions match TRBD1. The sample taken for sequencing was blood. The receptor comes from a man aged 18 to 35 with Graves' hyperthyroidism. CDR3 nucleotide sequence: TGTGCCAGCACCTTGACAGGGGACTACGAGCAGTACTTC. Translation gives CASTLTGDYEQYF.